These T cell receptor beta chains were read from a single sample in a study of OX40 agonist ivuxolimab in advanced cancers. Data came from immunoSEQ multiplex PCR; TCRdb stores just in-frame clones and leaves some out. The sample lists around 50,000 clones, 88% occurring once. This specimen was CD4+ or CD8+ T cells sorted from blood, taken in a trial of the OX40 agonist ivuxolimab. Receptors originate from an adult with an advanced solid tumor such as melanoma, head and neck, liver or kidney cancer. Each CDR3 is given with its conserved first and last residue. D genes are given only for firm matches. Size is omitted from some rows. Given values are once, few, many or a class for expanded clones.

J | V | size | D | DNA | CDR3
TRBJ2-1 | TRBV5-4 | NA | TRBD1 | TGTGCCAGCAGCTTGCTCGGGACAGCCTACAATGAGCAGTTCTTC | CASSLLGTAYNEQFF
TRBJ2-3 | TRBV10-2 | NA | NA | TGCGCCAGCAGTGAGTGTACAGATACGCAGTATTTT | CASSECTDTQYF
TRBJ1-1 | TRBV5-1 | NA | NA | TGCGCCAGCAGCTTGAATGGGGGCGGCACTGAAGCTTTCTTT | CASSLNGGGTEAFF
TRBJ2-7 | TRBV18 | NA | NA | TGTGCCAGCTCACCACCGGCCACTCCCTACGAGCAGTACTTC | CASSPPATPYEQYF
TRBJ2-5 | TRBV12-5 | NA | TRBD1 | TGTGCTAGTGGTTTGTCTAACAGGGGGCTCCTGACGGGCAGCTCAGAGACCCAGTACTTC | CASGLSNRGLLTGSSETQYF
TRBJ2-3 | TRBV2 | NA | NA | TGTGCCAGCAGGAAACTAGCCCCTAGCACAGATACGCAGTATTTT | CASRKLAPSTDTQYF
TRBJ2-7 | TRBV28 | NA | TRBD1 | TGTGCCAGCAGTGCCGCGAACAGGGGGTACGAGCAGTACTTC | CASSAANRGYEQYF
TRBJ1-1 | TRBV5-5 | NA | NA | TGTGCCAGCAGCTTGGAAGGGGGAGGGACTGAAGCTTTCTTT | CASSLEGGGTEAFF
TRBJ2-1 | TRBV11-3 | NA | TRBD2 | TGTGCCAGCAGCCCACGGGAGGTCCCCTACAATGAGCAGTTCTTC | CASSPREVPYNEQFF
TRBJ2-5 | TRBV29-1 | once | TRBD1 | TGCAGCGTGACAGGGGAGCCCTCGCAAGAGACCCAGTACTTC | CSVTGEPSQETQYF
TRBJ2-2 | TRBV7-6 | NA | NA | TGTGCCAGCAGCTTAGGACAAAACACCGGGGAGCTGTTTTTT | CASSLGQNTGELFF
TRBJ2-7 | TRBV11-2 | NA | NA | TGTGCCAGCAGCTTAGTAGGTCCGGGGTCCTCCTACGAGCAGTACTTC | CASSLVGPGSSYEQYF
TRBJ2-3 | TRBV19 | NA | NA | TGTGCCAGTAGTAAGGAGGTTAGCACAGATACGCAGTATTTT | CASSKEVSTDTQYF
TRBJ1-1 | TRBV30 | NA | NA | TGTGCCTGGAGTGCCCAACTGAACACTGAAGCTTTCTTT | CAWSAQLNTEAFF
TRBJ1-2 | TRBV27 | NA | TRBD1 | TGTGCCAGCAGTTTGACAGGGGGTTATGGCTACACCTTC | CASSLTGGYGYTF